This T cell receptor beta chain was observed in a study of CD8+ T cells in alopecia areata. Study details: Twice daily, treated patients received 5 to 10 mg of oral tofacitinib.

RNA, once extracted, was reverse transcribed into cDNA for use as the sequencing template. The table came from immunoSEQ multiplex PCR; TCRdb's copy has only in-frame clones and leaves some out. The table lists around 270,000 clones, roughly 50% of them singletons. Points from the study as a whole: Tofacitinib delivered significant drops in scalp clonality and in expanded CD8+ clones among the top 100. Persistence of many expanded lesional clones was seen in scalp and blood during tofacitinib.

There are a few counts of this clone. Its target is unknown. V was pared by 2 bases and J by 2 bases, with 7 bases of the junction left unmatched. CDR3 length: 18 amino acids. Per the germline V gene, CDR1 is MGHRA and CDR2 is YSYEKL. Noted treatment: oral pan-JAK inhibitor, 5-10 mg twice daily. PBMCs yielded sorted CD4+ and CD8+ T cells. This specimen was CD4+ T cells sorted from blood, taken at week 24, from a patient treated with tofacitinib. The TCR was taken from a human donor with alopecia areata. The chain recombines TRBV4-1 with TRBJ1-5; 12 bases line up with TRBD1. The CDR3 is CASSQPGQGASGNQPQHF. CDR3 DNA: TGCGCCAGCAGCCAACCGGGACAGGGGGCATCGGGCAATCAGCCCCAGCATTTT.